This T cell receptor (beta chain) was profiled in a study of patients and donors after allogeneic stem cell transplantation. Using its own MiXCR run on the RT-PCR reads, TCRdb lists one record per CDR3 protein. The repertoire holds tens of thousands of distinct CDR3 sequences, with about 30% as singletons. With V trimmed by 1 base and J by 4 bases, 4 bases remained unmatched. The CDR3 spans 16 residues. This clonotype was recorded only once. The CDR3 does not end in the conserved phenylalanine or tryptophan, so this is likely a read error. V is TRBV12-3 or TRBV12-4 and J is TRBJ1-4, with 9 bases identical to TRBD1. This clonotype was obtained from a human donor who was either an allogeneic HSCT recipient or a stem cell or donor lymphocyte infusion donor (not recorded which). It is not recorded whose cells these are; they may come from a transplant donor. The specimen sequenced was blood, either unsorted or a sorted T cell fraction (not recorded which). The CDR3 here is CASSLGTGAFNEKLFL. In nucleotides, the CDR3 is TGTGCCAGCAGTTTAGGGACAGGGGCCTTTAATGAAAAACTGTTTTTG.